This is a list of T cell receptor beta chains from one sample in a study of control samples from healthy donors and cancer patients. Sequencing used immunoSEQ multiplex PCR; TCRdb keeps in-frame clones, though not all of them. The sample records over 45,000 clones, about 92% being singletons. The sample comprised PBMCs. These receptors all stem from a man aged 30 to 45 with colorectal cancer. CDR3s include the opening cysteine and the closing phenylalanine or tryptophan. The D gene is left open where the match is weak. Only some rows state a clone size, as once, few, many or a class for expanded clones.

CASRGLGTSNTGELFF	TGTGCCAGCAGAGGGTTGGGGACTTCGAACACCGGGGAGCTGTTTTTT	NA	TRBJ2-2	NA	TRBV7-9
CASRDRGRDSAEKLFF	TGTGCCAGTAGGGACAGGGGGCGTGACTCGGCAGAAAAACTGTTTTTT	TRBD1	TRBJ1-4	NA	TRBV19
CASSEPGKGAITEAFF	TGTGCCAGCAGCGAACCTGGGAAGGGGGCAATCACTGAAGCTTTCTTT	TRBD1	TRBJ1-1	NA	TRBV25-1
CASSFLAGDFGRTDTQYF	TGTGCCAGCAGCTTTTTAGCGGGGGACTTTGGGCGCACAGATACGCAGTATTTT	TRBD2	TRBJ2-3	NA	TRBV7-9
CASSVGGPGELFF	TGTGCCAGCAGCGTAGGAGGGCCCGGGGAGCTGTTTTTT	NA	TRBJ2-2	NA	TRBV9
CAWFGESAAGYTF	TGTGCCTGGTTCGGGGAGAGCGCAGCTGGCTACACCTTC	NA	TRBJ1-2	NA	TRBV30
CATSDPGQGAGYYTDTQYF	TGTGCCACCAGTGACCCCGGACAGGGGGCGGGTTATTACACAGATACGCAGTATTTT	TRBD1	TRBJ2-3	NA	TRBV24-1
CASSEGETGELFF	TGTGCCAGCAGTGAGGGGGAAACCGGGGAGCTGTTTTTT	NA	TRBJ2-2	few	TRBV6-6
CASSFGLAGVYEQYF	TGCGCCAGCAGCTTCGGACTAGCGGGAGTCTACGAGCAGTACTTC	TRBD2	TRBJ2-7	NA	TRBV5-1
CASSQEGTGINYGYTF	TGCGCCAGCAGCCAAGAAGGGACAGGGATTAACTATGGCTACACCTTC	TRBD1	TRBJ1-2	NA	TRBV4-3
CASSLGGTGASGQYF	TGTGCCAGCAGCTTAGGGGGGACAGGGGCGTCGGGGCAGTACTTC	TRBD1	TRBJ2-7	NA	TRBV7-2
CSVKDRGETEAFF	TGCAGCGTAAAAGACAGGGGGGAAACTGAAGCTTTCTTT	TRBD1	TRBJ1-1	NA	TRBV29-1
CASSDGLPGGSYNSPLHF	TGTGCCAGCAGTGACGGACTCCCCGGAGGCTCCTATAATTCACCCCTCCACTTT	NA	TRBJ1-6	NA	TRBV6-1
CASSSRVRDRSYEQYF	TGTGCCAGCAGCTCGCGAGTCCGGGACAGATCATACGAGCAGTACTTC	TRBD1	TRBJ2-7	NA	TRBV7-2
CASSQGQENNSPLHF	TGCGCCAGCAGTCAAGGGCAGGAAAATAATTCACCCCTCCACTTT	NA	TRBJ1-6	NA	TRBV23-1
CASSPTTAWDSSYEQYF	TGTGCCAGCTCACCCACCACCGCTTGGGACAGTTCCTACGAGCAGTACTTC	TRBD1	TRBJ2-7	NA	TRBV18
CASRQPGQPNTEAFF	TGTGCCAGCAGGCAGCCGGGACAACCGAACACTGAAGCTTTCTTT	NA	TRBJ1-1	NA	TRBV2
CAILRGSPGANVLTF	TGTGCCATACTCAGGGGGTCCCCTGGGGCCAACGTCCTGACTTTC	TRBD1	TRBJ2-6	NA	TRBV10-3
CASSYSGTVYGYTF	TGTGCCAGCAGTTACTCTGGGACAGTGTATGGCTACACCTTC	TRBD1	TRBJ1-2	NA	TRBV6-5
CATLDGIYGYTF	TGTGCCACTCTCGACGGAATATATGGCTACACCTTC	NA	TRBJ1-2	NA	TRBV25-1
CASSLMTNSGNTIYF	TGTGCCAGCAGCTTAATGACGAACTCTGGAAACACCATATATTTT	NA	TRBJ1-3	NA	TRBV7-9
CASKVRADTGELFF	TGTGCCAGTAAGGTCAGGGCGGACACCGGGGAGCTGTTTTTT	NA	TRBJ2-2	NA	TRBV19
CASSSTGGNSPLHF	TGTGCCAGCAGCTCGACAGGTGGAAATTCACCCCTCCACTTT	NA	TRBJ1-6	NA	TRBV11-2
CASSPGLNTIYF	TGTGCCAGCAGCCCAGGCCTGAACACCATATATTTT	NA	TRBJ1-3	NA	TRBV2
CASSLRGGGAEINEQFF	TGTGCCAGCAGCTTAAGAGGCGGGGGGGCAGAAATCAATGAGCAGTTCTTC	TRBD2	TRBJ2-1	NA	TRBV7-2
CASSYRTSGNTIYF	TGTGCCAGCAGTTACAGAACCTCTGGAAACACCATATATTTT	NA	TRBJ1-3	NA	TRBV6-6
CASSPSGGVINEQFF	TGTGCCAGCAGTCCCAGCGGGGGTGTTATAAATGAGCAGTTCTTC	TRBD2	TRBJ2-1	NA	TRBV6-1
CASSDGEENTDTQYF	TGTGCCAGCAGTGACGGAGAGGAAAACACAGATACGCAGTATTTT	NA	TRBJ2-3	few	TRBV6-4
CASSTHQSLNTEAFF	TGTGCCAGTAGTACCCACCAGAGCTTGAACACTGAAGCTTTCTTT	NA	TRBJ1-1	NA	TRBV19
CASSLRQGGNEQFF	TGCGCCAGCAGCTTGCGGCAGGGGGGAAATGAGCAGTTCTTC	NA	TRBJ2-1	NA	TRBV5-1
CASTPWTKVAKNIQYF	TGTGCCAGCACCCCGTGGACTAAGGTAGCCAAAAACATTCAGTACTTC	NA	TRBJ2-4	NA	TRBV5-6
CASSPQVTGGYTF	TGTGCCAGCAGCCCCCAGGTTACGGGTGGCTACACCTTC	NA	TRBJ1-2	NA	TRBV6-6
CASSLGLQYNEQFF	TGTGCCAGCAGCTTGGGACTACAATACAATGAGCAGTTCTTC	NA	TRBJ2-1	NA	TRBV5-6
CASSFLAGAKPYEQYF	TGTGCCAGCAGTTTCTTAGCGGGGGCCAAACCCTACGAGCAGTACTTC	TRBD2	TRBJ2-7	NA	TRBV6-2/TRBV6-3
CASSLRGSPYEQYF	TGTGCCAGCAGCTTGCGCGGTTCACCCTACGAGCAGTACTTC	NA	TRBJ2-7	NA	TRBV5-6
CASSLVGSAGQPQHF	TGTGCCAGCAGCTTAGTTGGTTCAGCGGGCCAGCCCCAGCATTTT	NA	TRBJ1-5	NA	TRBV7-2
CASSLDLYNEQFF	TGTGCCAGCAGCTTGGACCTATACAATGAGCAGTTCTTC	NA	TRBJ2-1	NA	TRBV5-8
CASSVSSSYEQFF	TGTGCCAGCAGCGTGTCAAGCTCGTATGAGCAGTTCTTC	NA	TRBJ2-1	NA	TRBV9
CASGLQHQGGYSYNEQFF	TGTGCTAGTGGTTTGCAACACCAAGGAGGTTACTCCTACAATGAGCAGTTCTTC	NA	TRBJ2-1	NA	TRBV12-5
CASSQGAVTEAFF	TGTGCCAGCAGTCAGGGGGCGGTCACTGAAGCTTTCTTT	TRBD1	TRBJ1-1	NA	TRBV6-2/TRBV6-3
CASSLESGLSSYEQYF	TGCGCCAGCAGCTTGGAGTCAGGGTTAAGCTCCTACGAGCAGTACTTC	NA	TRBJ2-7	NA	TRBV5-1
CASSLTDRDNTEAFF	TGTGCCAGCAGCTTAACGGACAGGGACAACACTGAAGCTTTCTTT	TRBD1	TRBJ1-1	NA	TRBV9
CAIGRDGVQTRNTQYF	TGTGCCATCGGTAGGGATGGCGTTCAGACTCGGAATACGCAGTATTTT	NA	TRBJ2-3	NA	TRBV10-3
CASTASGGTYEQYF	TGTGCCAGCACGGCTAGCGGGGGGACCTACGAGCAGTACTTC	TRBD2	TRBJ2-7	NA	TRBV6-5
CASSPIRQTILNTEAFF	TGTGCCAGCAGCCCAATCCGACAGACAATTTTGAACACTGAAGCTTTCTTT	NA	TRBJ1-1	NA	TRBV5-6
CASSAHSNYGYTF	TGTGCCAGCAGCGCGCACAGTAACTATGGCTACACCTTC	NA	TRBJ1-2	few	TRBV27
CASSLDPKNTIYF	TGTGCCAGCAGCTTAGATCCTAAGAACACCATATATTTT	NA	TRBJ1-3	NA	TRBV11-2
CASSLLGRLPDTQYF	TGTGCCAGCAGCCTGCTCGGGCGCCTGCCAGATACGCAGTATTTT	NA	TRBJ2-3	NA	TRBV6-5
CASSGNRDNSPLHF	TGTGCCAGCAGCGGTAACAGGGATAATTCACCCCTCCACTTT	NA	TRBJ1-6	NA	TRBV6-5
CASSELTDTQYF	TGTGCCAGCAGTGAACTGACAGATACGCAGTATTTT	NA	TRBJ2-3	NA	TRBV2
CASSYLSEGNNEQFF	TGTGCCAGCAGTTACTTGTCGGAGGGCAACAATGAGCAGTTCTTC	NA	TRBJ2-1	NA	TRBV6-5
CASSQEGTAGRSYGYTF	TGCGCCAGCAGCCAAGAGGGGACCGCGGGGAGGAGTTATGGCTACACCTTC	NA	TRBJ1-2	NA	TRBV4-3
CASSPQGRQEQFF	TGTGCCAGCAGCCCACAGGGTCGGCAGGAGCAGTTCTTC	NA	TRBJ2-1	NA	TRBV27